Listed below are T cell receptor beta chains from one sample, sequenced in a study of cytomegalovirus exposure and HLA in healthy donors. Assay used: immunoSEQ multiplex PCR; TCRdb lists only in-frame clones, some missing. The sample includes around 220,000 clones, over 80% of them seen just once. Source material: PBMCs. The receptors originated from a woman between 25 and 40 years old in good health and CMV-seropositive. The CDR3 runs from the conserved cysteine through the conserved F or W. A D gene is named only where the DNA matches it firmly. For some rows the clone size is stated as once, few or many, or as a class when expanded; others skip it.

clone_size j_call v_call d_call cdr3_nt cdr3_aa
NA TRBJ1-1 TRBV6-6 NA TGTGCCAGCAGTTACGTTGGCTCGGGGAACACTGAAGCTTTCTTT CASSYVGSGNTEAFF
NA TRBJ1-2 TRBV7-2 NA TGTGCCAGCAGCCCCACCGATCCCAAAATCTATGGCTACACCTTC CASSPTDPKIYGYTF
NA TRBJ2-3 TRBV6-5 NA TGTGCCAGCAGTTACGAGGGGCAGACAGATACGCAGTATTTT CASSYEGQTDTQYF
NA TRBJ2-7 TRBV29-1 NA TGCAGCGTTGAAGGGCCCTCCTACGAGCAGTACTTC CSVEGPSYEQYF
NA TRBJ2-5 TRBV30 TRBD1 TGTGCCTGGAGCGTAGACAGGGCAAGCGAGACCCAGTACTTC CAWSVDRASETQYF
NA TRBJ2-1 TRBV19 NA TGTGCCAGTAGTATGACGGCGGCCGGACGTGGTGAGCAGTTCTTC CASSMTAAGRGEQFF
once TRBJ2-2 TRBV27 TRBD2 TGTGCCAGCAGTGTCCGACTAGCGGGAGTTGTACCCGGGGAGCTGTTTTTT CASSVRLAGVVPGELFF
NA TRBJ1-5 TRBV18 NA TGTGCCAGCTCCTCGGGACGCAATCAGCCCCAGCATTTT CASSSGRNQPQHF
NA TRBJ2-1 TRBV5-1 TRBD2 TGCGCCAGCAGCTTGGCACTAGCGGCCCCCAACTCCTACAATGAGCAGTTCTTC CASSLALAAPNSYNEQFF
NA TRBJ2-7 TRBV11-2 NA TGTGCCAGCAGCCCAGGTGGGTTAAGCGAGCAGTACTTC CASSPGGLSEQYF
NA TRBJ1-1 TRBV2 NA TGTGCCAGCAGTTGGCCCCCGAACACTGAAGCTTTCTTT CASSWPPNTEAFF
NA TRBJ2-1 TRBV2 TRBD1 TGTGCCAGCAAGGACAGGGGAGGCGATGAGCAGTTCTTC CASKDRGGDEQFF
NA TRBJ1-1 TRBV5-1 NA TGCGCCAGCAGCTTGGCTGGGGGGGGCACTGAAGCTTTCTTT CASSLAGGGTEAFF
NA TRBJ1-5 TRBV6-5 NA TGTGCCAGCAGTTACTCTTGGTTGGGCAATCAGCCCCAGCATTTT CASSYSWLGNQPQHF
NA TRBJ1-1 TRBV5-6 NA TGTGCCAGTACTCTTTTGGAAGGCACTGAAGCTTTCTTT CASTLLEGTEAFF
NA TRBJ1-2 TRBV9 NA TGTGCCAGTTCGACAGGACCATTGCTCCTTAACTATGGCTACACCTTC CASSTGPLLLNYGYTF
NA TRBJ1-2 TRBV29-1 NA TGCAGCGTTGGCATTCAGTGGGGAGGGAGGGGCAACTATGGCTACACCTTC CSVGIQWGGRGNYGYTF
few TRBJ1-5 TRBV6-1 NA TGTGCCAGCAGTGACCCGGGCCCGAATCAGCCCCAGCATTTT CASSDPGPNQPQHF
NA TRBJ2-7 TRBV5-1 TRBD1 TGCGCCAGCAGGCTACCAGGACAGGGGTGGGACGAGCAGTACTTC CASRLPGQGWDEQYF
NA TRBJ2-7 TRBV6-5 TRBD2 TGTGCCAGCAGTTCAGCCAGGGGACTAGCGGTGTACGAGCAGTACTTC CASSSARGLAVYEQYF
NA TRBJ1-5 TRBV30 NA TGTGCCTGGAGTGTAGGGGTTGGGGGCCAGCCCCAGCATTTT CAWSVGVGGQPQHF
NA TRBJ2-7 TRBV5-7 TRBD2 TGTGCCAGCAGCTCGAGACTAGCGGGAGGGCCTCATCTGTACGAGCAGTACTTC CASSSRLAGGPHLYEQYF
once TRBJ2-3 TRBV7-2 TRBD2 TGTGCCAGCAGCTTAGGTGGGAGACTAGCGAGCACAGGGACGCAGTATTTT CASSLGGRLASTGTQYF
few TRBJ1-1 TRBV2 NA TGTGCCAGCAGTGAATACACTGAAGCTTTCTTT CASSEYTEAFF
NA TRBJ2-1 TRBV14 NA TGTGCCAGCAGCCTCGTCGACTACTACAATGAGCAGTTCTTC CASSLVDYYNEQFF
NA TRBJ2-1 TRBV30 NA TGTGCCTGGAGCAAGCCCCCCATGAGCAATGAGCAGTTCTTC CAWSKPPMSNEQFF
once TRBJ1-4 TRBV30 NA TGTGCCTGGATTCCGGCAGGGCCTAATGAAAAACTGTTTTTT CAWIPAGPNEKLFF
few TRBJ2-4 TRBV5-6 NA TGTGCCAGCAGCTTTTCCCCAAACATTCAGTACTTC CASSFSPNIQYF
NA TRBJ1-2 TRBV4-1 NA TGCGCCAGCAGCCGGGTAGGGCTCGTTCTTAACTATGGCTACACCTTC CASSRVGLVLNYGYTF
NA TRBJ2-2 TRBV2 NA TGTGCCAGCAAGGGATGGATTAACACCGGGGAGCTGTTTTTT CASKGWINTGELFF
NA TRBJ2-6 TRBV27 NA TGTGCCAGCAGCCTGGGGCAGGGAGCCTCTGGGGCCAACGTCCTGACTTTC CASSLGQGASGANVLTF
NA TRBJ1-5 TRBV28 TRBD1 TGTGCCAGCAGCCGAGACTGGACAGGGACGGGGAGCAATCAGCCCCAGCATTTT CASSRDWTGTGSNQPQHF
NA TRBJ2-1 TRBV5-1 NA TGCGCCAGCAGCCACATCTCGGCTAGCCCCTACAATGAGCAGTTCTTC CASSHISASPYNEQFF
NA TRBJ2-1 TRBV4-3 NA TGCGCCAGCAGCCAAGGTCTGTACGATGAGCAGTTCTTC CASSQGLYDEQFF
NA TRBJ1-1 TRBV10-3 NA TGTGCCATCAGTGAGTCGTCAATCCAACCCGACAGGCGGATAGGAGGCACTGAAGCTTTCTTT CAISESSIQPDRRIGGTEAFF
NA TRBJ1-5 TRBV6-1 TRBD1 TGTGCCAGCAGTGAAGGGAAGGATCGGACAGGATATAGCAATCAGCCCCAGCATTTT CASSEGKDRTGYSNQPQHF
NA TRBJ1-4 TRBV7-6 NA TGTGCCAGCAGCTTAGCGCCTGTAGCAACTAATGAAAAACTGTTTTTT CASSLAPVATNEKLFF
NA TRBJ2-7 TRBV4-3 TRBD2 TGCGCCAGCAGCCCAGGGACTAGCGGGAGTCAGGAAGAAGAGCAGTACTTC CASSPGTSGSQEEEQYF
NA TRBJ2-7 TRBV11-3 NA TGTGCCAGCAGCCCGAGGACTTTTTCCGACTCCTACGAGCAGTACTTC CASSPRTFSDSYEQYF
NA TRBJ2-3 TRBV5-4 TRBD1 TGTGCCAGCAGCGGGGACAGGGTTTGGGATACGCAGTATTTT CASSGDRVWDTQYF
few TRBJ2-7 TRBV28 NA TGTGCCAGCAGTGAACCGGACATCACCTTCTACGAGCAGTACTTC CASSEPDITFYEQYF
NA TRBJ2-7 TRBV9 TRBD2 TGTGCCAGCAGCGTAGCTCCTAGCGGGGGCTCCTACGAGCAGTACTTC CASSVAPSGGSYEQYF
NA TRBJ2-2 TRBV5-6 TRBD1 TGTGCCAGCAGCGCCGGGACAGGGGGCGGGACCGGGGAGCTGTTTTTT CASSAGTGGGTGELFF
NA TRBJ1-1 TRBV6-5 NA TGTGCCAGCAGTTACTCGCCAGGGATGAACACTGAAGCTTTCTTT CASSYSPGMNTEAFF
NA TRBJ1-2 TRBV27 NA TGTGCCAGCAGTTTAAACAGGGCGGACTATGGCTACACCTTC CASSLNRADYGYTF
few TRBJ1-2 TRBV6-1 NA TGTGCCAGCAGTGAAGGCAGGGAGGGCTACACCTTC CASSEGREGYTF
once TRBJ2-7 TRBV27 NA TGTGCCAGCAGTTTTTGGGACCAAGACGAGCAGTACTTC CASSFWDQDEQYF
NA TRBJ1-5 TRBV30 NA TGTGCCTGGAGCCGGGACGGACTAAGCAATCAGCCCCAGCATTTT CAWSRDGLSNQPQHF
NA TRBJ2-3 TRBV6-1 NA TGTGCCAGCAGCCGGGGGCGGGAGATGGTAGATACGCAGTATTTT CASSRGREMVDTQYF
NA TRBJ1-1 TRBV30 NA TGTGCCTGGAGTGACCCGGCCAATGGGAGGGGAGGCACTGAAGCTTTCTTT CAWSDPANGRGGTEAFF
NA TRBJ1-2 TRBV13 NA TGTGCCAGCAGCTTTGCCGGGAACTATGGCTACACCTTC CASSFAGNYGYTF
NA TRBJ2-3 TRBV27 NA TGTGCCAGCACCTCACCGGGACCACGCACAGATACGCAGTATTTT CASTSPGPRTDTQYF
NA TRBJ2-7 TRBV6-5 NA TGTGCCAGCAGCGCACAGGGTTACGAGCAGTACTTC CASSAQGYEQYF
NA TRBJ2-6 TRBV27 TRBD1 TGTGCCAGCGGGGACAGGGCCTACTCTGGGGCCAACGTCCTGACTTTC CASGDRAYSGANVLTF
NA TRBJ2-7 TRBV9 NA TGTGCCAGCAGCGTAGGTGGGAGGCCATACTACGAGCAGTACTTC CASSVGGRPYYEQYF
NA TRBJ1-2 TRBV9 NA TGTGCCAGCAGTCTTACCGTGTCAGGGTTGGTCTTC CASSLTVSGLVF
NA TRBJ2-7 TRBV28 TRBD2 TGTGCCAGCAGCTACCAGACTAGCGGGAGAGGGGAGCAGTACTTC CASSYQTSGRGEQYF